The rows below give T cell receptor beta chains drawn from one sample of a study of blood T cells in healthy people across ages. From the 5' RACE reads, TCRdb called clonotypes with MiXCR, one entry per CDR3 protein. The sample holds more than 900,000 distinct CDR3 sequences, 25% to 35% seen once. These data also featured in a second study, about T cells of mothers and their children.

The specimen was blood. The receptor source for this set is a woman aged 40 to 55 in good health. CDR3s include the opening cysteine and the closing phenylalanine or tryptophan. A D gene is named only where the DNA matches it firmly. Some rows have no size entry. The others give once, few or many, or a class for an expanded clone.

J: TRBJ1-2; V: TRBV4-3; D: NA; size: NA; DNA: TGCGCCAGCAGCCAAGAATTCGCGAGCTATGGCTACACCTTC; CDR3: CASSQEFASYGYTF
J: TRBJ2-1; V: TRBV28; D: TRBD2; size: NA; DNA: TGTGCCAGCGGCCCTAGCGGGGGGGACCGTTCCTACAATGAGCAGTTCTTC; CDR3: CASGPSGGDRSYNEQFF
J: TRBJ1-2; V: TRBV6-5; D: NA; size: many; DNA: TGTGCCAGCAGTCTAGGGGTAGGCGGCTACACCTTC; CDR3: CASSLGVGGYTF
J: TRBJ2-1; V: TRBV2; D: TRBD1; size: NA; DNA: TGTGCCAGCAGGCTGACAGGGGCCACACTCCAGTTCTTC; CDR3: CASRLTGATLQFF
J: TRBJ2-3; V: TRBV11-1; D: TRBD2; size: many; DNA: TGTGCCAGCAGCTTACAGCGGGGGATCACAGATACGCAGTATTTT; CDR3: CASSLQRGITDTQYF
J: TRBJ2-3; V: TRBV25-1; D: NA; size: few; DNA: TGTGCCAGCAGTGAATCCGGGGTCAACACAGATACGCAGTATTTT; CDR3: CASSESGVNTDTQYF
J: TRBJ1-5; V: TRBV6-8; D: TRBD1; size: few; DNA: TGTGCCAGCAGGGGGACAGAGAATCAGCCCCAGCATTTT; CDR3: CASRGTENQPQHF
J: TRBJ1-2; V: TRBV12-3/TRBV12-4; D: NA; size: many; DNA: TGTGCCAGCAGTTTACGGACCTATGGCTACACCTTC; CDR3: CASSLRTYGYTF
J: TRBJ1-5; V: TRBV7-2; D: NA; size: NA; DNA: TGTGCCAGCAGCTTAGCCGGGGATGACCAGCCCCAGCATTTT; CDR3: CASSLAGDDQPQHF
J: TRBJ2-2; V: TRBV2; D: TRBD1; size: NA; DNA: TGTGCCAGCAGAGACACAGGGGCGAACACCGGGGAGCTGTTTTTT; CDR3: CASRDTGANTGELFF
J: TRBJ1-1; V: TRBV7-9; D: NA; size: NA; DNA: TGTGCCAGCAGACAACAACCGGGACAAAAATTGAACACTGAAGCTTTCTTT; CDR3: CASRQQPGQKLNTEAFF
J: TRBJ1-5; V: TRBV5-1; D: NA; size: few; DNA: TGCGCCAGCCAACAGGGTCCCAATCAGCCCCAGCATTTT; CDR3: CASQQGPNQPQHF
J: TRBJ1-2; V: TRBV28; D: NA; size: few; DNA: TGTGCCAGCAGTTTTCCTCCTGCGGACTATGGCTACACCTTC; CDR3: CASSFPPADYGYTF
J: TRBJ2-1; V: TRBV7-3; D: TRBD2; size: NA; DNA: TGTGCCAGCAGCTCCGTCCCAGCGGGGCATGAGCAGTTCTTC; CDR3: CASSSVPAGHEQFF
J: TRBJ1-2; V: TRBV12-3/TRBV12-4; D: NA; size: many; DNA: TGTGCCAGCAGTTTAGTAGGGGGTGATTACTATGGCTACACCTTC; CDR3: CASSLVGGDYYGYTF
J: TRBJ2-3; V: TRBV12-3/TRBV12-4; D: TRBD1; size: NA; DNA: TGTGCCAGCAGTCTCCGGACAGGTGGTAGCGCAGATACGCAGTATTTT; CDR3: CASSLRTGGSADTQYF
J: TRBJ2-1; V: TRBV28; D: TRBD2; size: NA; DNA: TGTGCCAGCAGTGCGTCGACTAGCGGGGGGTGGGATGAGCAGTTCTTC; CDR3: CASSASTSGGWDEQFF
J: TRBJ2-3; V: TRBV20-1; D: NA; size: many; DNA: TGCAGTGCTGATCTTATTAGGACCGATGACCCCACAGATACGCAGTATTTT; CDR3: CSADLIRTDDPTDTQYF
J: TRBJ1-4; V: TRBV5-5; D: NA; size: NA; DNA: TGTGCCAGCAGCCTGAGGCGGGGACAAGATAATGAAAAACTGTTTTTT; CDR3: CASSLRRGQDNEKLFF
J: TRBJ2-7; V: TRBV29-1; D: TRBD1; size: many; DNA: TGCAGCGTCCTACTGATCGCCCAGGGGGCGGGTGAGCAGTACTTC; CDR3: CSVLLIAQGAGEQYF
J: TRBJ2-1; V: TRBV5-1; D: NA; size: many; DNA: TGCGCCAGCAGCCAAGGTAGAACTGGGGGCAATGAGCAGTTCTTC; CDR3: CASSQGRTGGNEQFF
J: TRBJ2-5; V: TRBV28; D: TRBD2; size: few; DNA: TGTGCCAGCAGGGCGGGGGGGCCTCCTGAGACCCAGTACTTC; CDR3: CASRAGGPPETQYF
J: TRBJ2-7; V: TRBV10-3; D: NA; size: many; DNA: TGTGCCATCAGTGCGGGTGTCAACGAGCAGTACTTC; CDR3: CAISAGVNEQYF
J: TRBJ1-5; V: TRBV2; D: TRBD1; size: many; DNA: TGTGCCAGCCGCCGGGACAGGGGACAATACCTAAGCAATCAGCCCCAGCATTTT; CDR3: CASRRDRGQYLSNQPQHF
J: TRBJ2-1; V: TRBV6-5; D: TRBD1; size: once; DNA: TGTGCCAGCAGTCCAGGGGACAGAAACAATGAGCGGTTCTTC; CDR3: CASSPGDRNNERFF
J: TRBJ1-2; V: TRBV13; D: NA; size: few; DNA: TGTGCCAGCAGCCGACAGACTAACTATGGCTACACCTTC; CDR3: CASSRQTNYGYTF
J: TRBJ1-3; V: TRBV28; D: NA; size: few; DNA: TGTGCCAGCAGTTCGAACAGTCACACCATATATTTT; CDR3: CASSSNSHTIYF
J: TRBJ2-7; V: TRBV29-1; D: TRBD1; size: many; DNA: TGCAGCGTTGAAGTAGGACAGGGAGGCTACGAGCAGTACTTC; CDR3: CSVEVGQGGYEQYF
J: TRBJ2-1; V: TRBV20-1; D: NA; size: NA; DNA: TGCAGTGCTAATCACGGCCCCATCTACAATGAGCAGTTCTTC; CDR3: CSANHGPIYNEQFF
J: TRBJ2-5; V: TRBV10-3; D: NA; size: NA; DNA: TGTGCCATCAGTGATGCGGGGCAAGAGACCCAGTACTTC; CDR3: CAISDAGQETQYF
J: TRBJ2-7; V: TRBV7-3; D: NA; size: many; DNA: TGTGCCAGCAGTTCGCAGGGTGGGGGGTCCTACGAGCAGTACTTC; CDR3: CASSSQGGGSYEQYF
J: TRBJ1-5; V: TRBV7-8; D: NA; size: few; DNA: TGTGCCAGCAGCTTAGGATGGGATCGCAATCAGCCCCAGCATTTT; CDR3: CASSLGWDRNQPQHF
J: TRBJ2-1; V: TRBV2; D: TRBD1; size: once; DNA: TGTGCCAGCAGAACTGGACAGGGCAATGAGCAGTTCTTC; CDR3: CASRTGQGNEQFF
J: TRBJ1-5; V: TRBV7-9; D: NA; size: NA; DNA: TGTGCCGGCAGCGATGATCTTGGACAGAGAAATCAGCCCCAGCATTTT; CDR3: CAGSDDLGQRNQPQHF
J: TRBJ2-1; V: TRBV5-1; D: TRBD1; size: NA; DNA: TGCGCCAGCAGCTTCCTCGGGACAGATGAGGGCAATGAGCAGTTTTTC; CDR3: CASSFLGTDEGNEQFF
J: TRBJ2-5; V: TRBV1; D: NA; size: NA; DNA: TGCACCAGCAGTCAAGATCTTCTGTGGGCAGGAGAGACCCAGTACTTC; CDR3: CTSSQDLLWAGETQYF
J: TRBJ1-2; V: TRBV6-2/TRBV6-3; D: NA; size: few; DNA: TGTGCCAGCAGTCCGCTCACCTATGGCTACACCTTC; CDR3: CASSPLTYGYTF
J: TRBJ1-2; V: TRBV7-8; D: NA; size: NA; DNA: TGTGCCAGCAGCTTCGAGAGAAAGCCTCAGGGTGCCGGCTGCACCTTC; CDR3: CASSFERKPQGAGCTF
J: TRBJ1-1; V: TRBV28; D: TRBD1; size: NA; DNA: TGTGCCAGCACCACCCAACCAGGGGGGACTGAAGCTTTCTTT; CDR3: CASTTQPGGTEAFF
J: TRBJ1-2; V: TRBV12-3/TRBV12-4; D: TRBD1; size: many; DNA: TGTGCCAGCAGCCCGGACAGGGGGGATAGTGGCTACACCTTC; CDR3: CASSPDRGDSGYTF
J: TRBJ2-1; V: TRBV28; D: TRBD2; size: NA; DNA: TGTGCCAGCAGTCCTCTCGTCCCGGGACGAGCGGGGGGGCTCAATGAGCAGTTCTTC; CDR3: CASSPLVPGRAGGLNEQFF
J: TRBJ1-2; V: TRBV5-1; D: TRBD1; size: NA; DNA: TGCGCCAGCACTGTGACTACAGGGGACTATGGCTACACCTTC; CDR3: CASTVTTGDYGYTF
J: TRBJ1-4; V: TRBV10-3; D: NA; size: NA; DNA: TGTGCCATCAGTGAGGGCGGAGGATGGGAAAAACTGTTTTTT; CDR3: CAISEGGGWEKLFF
J: TRBJ2-1; V: TRBV7-9; D: NA; size: NA; DNA: TGTGCCAGCAGATCGAAATGGGGACAGCCGGGGGATGAGCAGTTCTTC; CDR3: CASRSKWGQPGDEQFF
J: TRBJ2-1; V: TRBV6-1; D: NA; size: few; DNA: TGTGCCAGCAGTGAATATTTTTTGTCAACCACCTACAATGAGCAGTTCTTC; CDR3: CASSEYFLSTTYNEQFF
J: TRBJ1-2; V: TRBV27; D: NA; size: NA; DNA: TGTGCCTCCGGGGGGAGCGGTGGCTACACCTTC; CDR3: CASGGSGGYTF
J: TRBJ2-1; V: TRBV6-2/TRBV6-3; D: TRBD2; size: few; DNA: TGTGCCAGCAGTTACCCAGGGACTAGCGGGTGGGGCGATGAGCAGTTCTTC; CDR3: CASSYPGTSGWGDEQFF
J: TRBJ2-1; V: TRBV6-1; D: NA; size: NA; DNA: TGTGCCAGCAGGGAGGACAGACGCTCCTACAATGAGCAGTTCTTC; CDR3: CASREDRRSYNEQFF
J: TRBJ1-2; V: TRBV5-1; D: TRBD1; size: many; DNA: TGCGCCAGCAGCTATTCTTACACGACAGGGGGTGGCTACACCTTC; CDR3: CASSYSYTTGGGYTF
J: TRBJ2-7; V: TRBV24-1; D: NA; size: NA; DNA: TGTGCCACCAGTGATTTTCTTACAGGGCAAGGGCAGTACTTC; CDR3: CATSDFLTGQGQYF
J: TRBJ2-7; V: TRBV27; D: TRBD1; size: NA; DNA: TGTGCCAGCAGCAGGGACAGGTACAACCTCTACGAGCAGTACTTC; CDR3: CASSRDRYNLYEQYF
J: TRBJ2-7; V: TRBV28; D: NA; size: many; DNA: TGTGCGGCTTTAGGACAGCAAACCTACGAGCAGTACTTC; CDR3: CAALGQQTYEQYF
J: TRBJ2-4; V: TRBV29-1; D: NA; size: NA; DNA: TGCAGCGTTGAAGATGCCCAAGCCAAAAACATTCAGTACTTC; CDR3: CSVEDAQAKNIQYF
J: TRBJ2-7; V: TRBV14; D: NA; size: NA; DNA: TGTGCCAGCAGCCACGGATGGGCCTACGAGCAGTACTTC; CDR3: CASSHGWAYEQYF
J: TRBJ1-4; V: TRBV15; D: TRBD1; size: many; DNA: TGTGCCACCAGCAGAGAACAGGGGGCGGGAAAACTGTTTTTT; CDR3: CATSREQGAGKLFF